The 2 T cell receptor beta chains reported below all come from one sample, sequenced in a study of tumour-infiltrating T cells in Burkitt lymphoma (dated by TCRdb to 2018 to 2020). Library method: the immunoSEQ multiplex PCR assay. TCRdb took this table from immuneACCESS and kept in-frame rearrangements with V and J called. Such tables lack part of the clones; where checked against another copy, unresolved V genes explain under half of the gap, and the rest is unexplained. The sample yields some 2,500 clones; 88% were counted once. Roughly a sixth of the sample belongs to the ten largest clones. The source material was tumor tissue. Receptors originate from a human donor with diffuse large B-cell lymphoma.

This chain links TRBV5-6 with TRBJ1-1; maybe TRBD1 (5 bases). The germline V gene encodes CDR1 SGHDT and CDR2 YYEEEE. V lost 3 bases, J lost 11 bases, and 17 bases lay in between. The CDR3 length is 13 residues. The CDR3 coding sequence is TGTGCCAGCAGCTACGATCGGAGGGGCCGCGCTTTCTTT. It codes for CASSYDRRGRAFF.

This chain uses TRBV7-9 with TRBJ2-5; D remains unclear. Germline V gives CDR1 SEHNR, CDR2 FQNEAQ (reference sequence). This CDR3 region has 13 residues. With 3 bases removed from V and 4 bases from J, the gap between germline ends came to 9 bases. Here the CDR3 reads CASSFSGPETQYF. The DNA for the CDR3 is TGTGCCAGCAGCTTTTCCGGGCCAGAGACCCAGTACTTC.